This T cell receptor beta chain was sequenced during a study of blood T cell repertoires in COVID-19. On the study more broadly: The analysed material was cDNA or gDNA that came from T cells, B-cell-depleted T cells, or PBMCs.

Enrollees, 18 to 89 years old, lived in fewer than 25 US areas. Donors were grouped by their self-reported clinical history. Original processing methods: The authors estimated nucleated cell counts from reference gene primer amplification. Profiling relied on immunoSEQ multiplex PCR, and the TCRdb table lists in-frame clones only, not all of them. That table gives V, J and clone size, and the DNA gave D and trimming. The data show 150,000 or so clones, approximately 84% seen once. Note on this clone: The junction shows a germline mismatch at one end, possibly a read error.

The CDR3 loop spans 12 amino acids. The chain uses TRBV12-3 or TRBV12-4 and TRBJ1-4, with D perhaps matching TRBD1 (6 bases). The origin of this receptor is a human donor with acute COVID-19. The donor label of this sample is uncertain. The specimen was PBMCs or T cells enriched from blood (not recorded which). In DNA, the CDR3 is TGTGCCAGCAGTTTAGGGACAGACAACCTTATCTTT. Protein product: CASSLGTDNLIF.